This is a list of T cell receptor beta chains from one sample in a study of blood T cell repertoires in COVID-19. Assay used: immunoSEQ multiplex PCR; TCRdb lists only in-frame clones, some missing. The sample carries some 270,000 clones, 65% to 85% recorded once. Sequenced material: peripheral blood. Source of these receptors: a person aged 65-85 years with COVID-19, enrolled during active disease. Each CDR3 is given with its conserved first and last residue. The order of the fields is clone size, D gene, V gene, J gene, CDR3 DNA, CDR3 protein. D genes are given only for firm matches. Expanded clones are given a class, and other clones once, few, many or no size at all.

clone_size: .; d_call: .; v_call: TRBV28; j_call: TRBJ1-1; cdr3_nt: TGTGCCAGCCAGGGTGATTCCCCGAACACTGAAGCTTTCTTT; cdr3_aa: CASQGDSPNTEAFF
clone_size: .; d_call: TRBD1; v_call: TRBV19; j_call: TRBJ2-1; cdr3_nt: TGTGCCAGTAAAGGGACAGGGTTAAACAATGAGCAGTTCTTC; cdr3_aa: CASKGTGLNNEQFF
clone_size: .; d_call: .; v_call: TRBV10-2; j_call: TRBJ1-1; cdr3_nt: TGCGCCAGTAACGGGGGGATACGAACGATGACTGAAGCTTTCTTT; cdr3_aa: CASNGGIRTMTEAFF
clone_size: few; d_call: .; v_call: TRBV28; j_call: TRBJ1-2; cdr3_nt: TGTGCCAGCAGTCTCACGGACAATTTAGGCTACACCTTC; cdr3_aa: CASSLTDNLGYTF
clone_size: .; d_call: TRBD1; v_call: TRBV19; j_call: TRBJ2-3; cdr3_nt: TGTGCCAGTAGCCCGGACAGGGAAAAAGATACGCAGTATTTT; cdr3_aa: CASSPDREKDTQYF
clone_size: .; d_call: .; v_call: TRBV7-9; j_call: TRBJ1-2; cdr3_nt: TGTGCCAGCAGCTCAGATAACTATGGCTACACCTTC; cdr3_aa: CASSSDNYGYTF
clone_size: .; d_call: .; v_call: TRBV6-5; j_call: TRBJ1-1; cdr3_nt: TGTGCCAGCACAGGGGTGAACACTGAAGCTTTCTTT; cdr3_aa: CASTGVNTEAFF
clone_size: .; d_call: TRBD2; v_call: TRBV6-2/TRBV6-3; j_call: TRBJ2-3; cdr3_nt: TGTGCCAGCAGTTACATGTTCGGACTAGCGTCGAGCACAGATACGCAGTATTTT; cdr3_aa: CASSYMFGLASSTDTQYF
clone_size: .; d_call: TRBD2; v_call: TRBV28; j_call: TRBJ2-3; cdr3_nt: TGTGCCAGCACGATAGCGGGAGTCGGGGCGCCGCAGTATTTT; cdr3_aa: CASTIAGVGAPQYF
clone_size: .; d_call: .; v_call: TRBV30; j_call: TRBJ2-6; cdr3_nt: TGTGCCTGGAGCCGTCTACAGGGGGGGGCTGGGGCCAACGTCCTGACTTTC; cdr3_aa: CAWSRLQGGAGANVLTF
clone_size: .; d_call: .; v_call: TRBV28; j_call: TRBJ1-2; cdr3_nt: TGTGCCAGCAGTTCTCCAGGGGTCATCAGTTTCAACTATGGCTACACCTTC; cdr3_aa: CASSSPGVISFNYGYTF
clone_size: .; d_call: TRBD2; v_call: TRBV5-4; j_call: TRBJ2-1; cdr3_nt: TGTGCCAGCAGCACCCGGACTAGCGGTTACAATGAGCAGTTCTTC; cdr3_aa: CASSTRTSGYNEQFF
clone_size: .; d_call: TRBD2; v_call: TRBV6-2/TRBV6-3; j_call: TRBJ2-1; cdr3_nt: TGTGCCAGCAGTAAGAGGAGCGGGGGGGCCTCCGGGCGCAATGAGCAGTTCTTC; cdr3_aa: CASSKRSGGASGRNEQFF
clone_size: .; d_call: .; v_call: TRBV11-3; j_call: TRBJ1-1; cdr3_nt: TGTGCCAGCAGCCCTCATTGGAGATCTGGAGGAGCTTTCTTT; cdr3_aa: CASSPHWRSGGAFF
clone_size: .; d_call: .; v_call: TRBV4-3; j_call: TRBJ2-1; cdr3_nt: TGCGCCAGCAGCCAAGAGCTAGCCGGGGTTTTAGATGAGCAGTTCTTC; cdr3_aa: CASSQELAGVLDEQFF
clone_size: .; d_call: .; v_call: TRBV6-5; j_call: TRBJ2-5; cdr3_nt: TGTGCCAGCAGTTTTTCACAGGGACGTCGAGAGACCCAGTACTTC; cdr3_aa: CASSFSQGRRETQYF
clone_size: .; d_call: .; v_call: TRBV11-3; j_call: TRBJ2-5; cdr3_nt: TGTGCCAGCAGTCGTGGCGGCCAAGAGACCCAGTACTTC; cdr3_aa: CASSRGGQETQYF
clone_size: .; d_call: .; v_call: TRBV27; j_call: TRBJ2-3; cdr3_nt: TGTGCCAGCAGAGGCAGGGCTAGCACAGATACGCAGTATTTT; cdr3_aa: CASRGRASTDTQYF
clone_size: .; d_call: .; v_call: TRBV4-1; j_call: TRBJ1-6; cdr3_nt: TGCGCCAGCAGCCAAGCAGGGCAGGGTGGTTCACCCCTCCACTTT; cdr3_aa: CASSQAGQGGSPLHF
clone_size: .; d_call: .; v_call: TRBV19; j_call: TRBJ2-7; cdr3_nt: TGTGCCAGTAGTCCCGACAGGAATTCCTACGAGCAGTACTTC; cdr3_aa: CASSPDRNSYEQYF
clone_size: .; d_call: TRBD2; v_call: TRBV9; j_call: TRBJ2-3; cdr3_nt: TGTGCCAGCAGCGTAGGGGCGGGGGGGCTATATACGCAGTATTTT; cdr3_aa: CASSVGAGGLYTQYF
clone_size: .; d_call: .; v_call: TRBV2; j_call: TRBJ1-4; cdr3_nt: TGTGCCAGCAAACCACAGGGCTCCGGTGAAAAACTGTTTTTT; cdr3_aa: CASKPQGSGEKLFF
clone_size: .; d_call: .; v_call: TRBV29-1; j_call: TRBJ2-3; cdr3_nt: TGCAGCGTTGAGAAAATGGACTCCTCGGCGCCAGATACGCAGTATTTT; cdr3_aa: CSVEKMDSSAPDTQYF
clone_size: once; d_call: .; v_call: TRBV29-1; j_call: TRBJ1-1; cdr3_nt: TGCAGCGTTGACAGGGGAGCGGACACTGAAGCTTTCTTT; cdr3_aa: CSVDRGADTEAFF
clone_size: .; d_call: .; v_call: TRBV19; j_call: TRBJ1-2; cdr3_nt: TGTGCCACCCAGGGGAGGGATTTTCATGGCTACACCTTC; cdr3_aa: CATQGRDFHGYTF
clone_size: once; d_call: TRBD1; v_call: TRBV27; j_call: TRBJ2-5; cdr3_nt: TGTGCCAGCAGTCCTTGGACAGGGTCGGGAGAGACCCAGTACTTC; cdr3_aa: CASSPWTGSGETQYF
clone_size: .; d_call: .; v_call: TRBV6-6; j_call: TRBJ1-5; cdr3_nt: TGTGCCAGCAGTTACTCGGCTAGCAATCAGCCCCAGCATTTT; cdr3_aa: CASSYSASNQPQHF
clone_size: once; d_call: .; v_call: TRBV4-3; j_call: TRBJ1-3; cdr3_nt: TGCGCCAGCAGCCAATCACCGACCAGGGGAAACACCATATATTTT; cdr3_aa: CASSQSPTRGNTIYF
clone_size: few; d_call: .; v_call: TRBV15; j_call: TRBJ1-1; cdr3_nt: TGTGCCACCAGCAGAGAACGGTACACTGAAGCTTTCTTT; cdr3_aa: CATSRERYTEAFF
clone_size: .; d_call: .; v_call: TRBV10-3; j_call: TRBJ2-7; cdr3_nt: TGTGCCATCAGTGAACAACCACAGGGGGGGGCGGTCGAGCAGTACTTC; cdr3_aa: CAISEQPQGGAVEQYF
clone_size: .; d_call: TRBD2; v_call: TRBV5-6; j_call: TRBJ2-3; cdr3_nt: TGTGCCAGCAGCTTGGCGGGACTAGCGGTACAAGATACGCAGTATTTT; cdr3_aa: CASSLAGLAVQDTQYF
clone_size: once; d_call: .; v_call: TRBV28; j_call: TRBJ2-3; cdr3_nt: TGTGCCAGCAGGTTAGCGGCCCCTGGCACAGATACGCAGTATTTT; cdr3_aa: CASRLAAPGTDTQYF
clone_size: .; d_call: .; v_call: TRBV27; j_call: TRBJ1-5; cdr3_nt: TGTGCCAGCAGTCCGACGTACAGGGACTATAGCAATCAGCCCCAGCATTTT; cdr3_aa: CASSPTYRDYSNQPQHF
clone_size: .; d_call: TRBD2; v_call: TRBV2; j_call: TRBJ2-3; cdr3_nt: TGTGCCAGCAGTGAGGGACTAGGGGTAGGAGATACGCAGTATTTT; cdr3_aa: CASSEGLGVGDTQYF
clone_size: once; d_call: TRBD1; v_call: TRBV2; j_call: TRBJ1-2; cdr3_nt: TGTGCCAGCGGACAGGGGCACTATGGCTACACCTTC; cdr3_aa: CASGQGHYGYTF
clone_size: .; d_call: .; v_call: TRBV7-9; j_call: TRBJ1-4; cdr3_nt: TGTGCCAGCAGCTTATTAACAGGCCGTTCTTCAACTAATGAAAAACTGTTTTTT; cdr3_aa: CASSLLTGRSSTNEKLFF
clone_size: .; d_call: TRBD1; v_call: TRBV15; j_call: TRBJ2-7; cdr3_nt: TGTGCCACCAGCAGAGAGACAGGGAACTACGAGCAGTACTTC; cdr3_aa: CATSRETGNYEQYF
clone_size: .; d_call: .; v_call: TRBV25-1; j_call: TRBJ1-1; cdr3_nt: TGTGCCAGCAGTGATTCGGGGGGGACGGTTTTCTTT; cdr3_aa: CASSDSGGTVFF
clone_size: few; d_call: .; v_call: TRBV23-1; j_call: TRBJ2-3; cdr3_nt: TGCGCCAGCAGTCAATCCGCAGGGGGCACAGATACGCAGTATTTT; cdr3_aa: CASSQSAGGTDTQYF
clone_size: .; d_call: TRBD2; v_call: TRBV3-1/TRBV3-2; j_call: TRBJ2-3; cdr3_nt: TGTGCCAGCAGCCCCCGACTAGCGATCGCAGATACGCAGTATTTT; cdr3_aa: CASSPRLAIADTQYF
clone_size: .; d_call: .; v_call: TRBV6-1; j_call: TRBJ2-1; cdr3_nt: TGTGCCAGCAGTGAAGATATGTCGCAGTTCTTC; cdr3_aa: CASSEDMSQFF
clone_size: .; d_call: .; v_call: TRBV5-8; j_call: TRBJ2-7; cdr3_nt: TGTGCCAGCAGCCAGAACTCCTACGAGCAGTACTTC; cdr3_aa: CASSQNSYEQYF